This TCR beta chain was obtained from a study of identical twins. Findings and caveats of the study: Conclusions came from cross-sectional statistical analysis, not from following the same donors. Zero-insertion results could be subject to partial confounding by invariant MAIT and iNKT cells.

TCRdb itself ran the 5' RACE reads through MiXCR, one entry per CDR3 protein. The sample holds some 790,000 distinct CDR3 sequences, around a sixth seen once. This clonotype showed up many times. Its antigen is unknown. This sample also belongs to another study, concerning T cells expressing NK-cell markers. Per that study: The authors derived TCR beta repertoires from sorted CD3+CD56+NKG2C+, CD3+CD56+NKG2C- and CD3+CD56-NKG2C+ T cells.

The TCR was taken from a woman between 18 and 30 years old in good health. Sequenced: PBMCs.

This chain's CDR3 is CSAAAGAHYEQYF. DNA for the CDR3: TGCAGTGCTGCAGCGGGGGCTCACTACGAGCAGTACTTC. The chain is built from TRBV20-1 and TRBJ2-7; 8 positions match TRBD2. The CDR3 contains 13 residues. The J segment lost 3 bases and the V segment lost 5 bases, leaving 6 bases of the junction unmatched. Germline V gives CDR1 DFQATT, CDR2 SNEGSKA (reference sequence).